This TCR beta chain was captured in a study of blood T cell repertoires in COVID-19. Methods used by the authors: Reference gene primer amplification yielded estimated nucleated cell counts. Sequencing used immunoSEQ multiplex PCR; TCRdb keeps in-frame clones, though not all of them. The DNA was the basis for D and trimming; V, J and clone size are from that table. This sample has 250,000 or so clones, with around 85% found just once. The CDR3 sequence is 14 residues long. CDR1 and CDR2 from the germline V gene are SGHRS and YFSETQ. The trim removed 3 bases at V and 6 bases at J, leaving 5 bases unmatched.

The sample consisted of peripheral blood. The J gene is TRBJ2-2, the V gene TRBV5-1; TRBD2 matches at 7 bases. The TCR originated in a man older than 75 with acute or convalescent COVID-19. The CDR3 spells CASSYPGRAGELFF. CDR3 in DNA: TGCGCCAGCAGCTACCCGGGGAGGGCCGGGGAGCTGTTTTTT.